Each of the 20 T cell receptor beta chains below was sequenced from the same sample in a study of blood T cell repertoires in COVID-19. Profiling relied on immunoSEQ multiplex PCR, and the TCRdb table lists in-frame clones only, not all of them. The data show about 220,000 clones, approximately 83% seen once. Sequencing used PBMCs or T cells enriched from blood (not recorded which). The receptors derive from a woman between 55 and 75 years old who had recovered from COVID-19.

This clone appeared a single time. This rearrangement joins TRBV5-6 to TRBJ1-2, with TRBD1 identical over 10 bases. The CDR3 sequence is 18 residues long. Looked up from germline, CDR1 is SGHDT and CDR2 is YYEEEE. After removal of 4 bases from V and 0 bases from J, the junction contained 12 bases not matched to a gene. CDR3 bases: TGTGCCAGCAGCGGGGCGGGGACAGGGGACCTCTCTAACTATGGCTACACCTTC. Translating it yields CASSGAGTGDLSNYGYTF.

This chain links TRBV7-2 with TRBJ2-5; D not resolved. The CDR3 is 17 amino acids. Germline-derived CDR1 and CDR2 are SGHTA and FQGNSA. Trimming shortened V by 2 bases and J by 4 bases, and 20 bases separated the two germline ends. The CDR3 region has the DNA TGTGCCAGCAGCTTACTTCTCGGCGTTACAAGAGGAGAGACCCAGTACTTC. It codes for CASSLLLGVTRGETQYF.

The CDR3 DNA follows: TGTGCCAGCAGTTACCCAGGCCGCACAGATACGCAGTATTTT. The encoded protein is CASSYPGRTDTQYF. The chain links TRBV6-6 to TRBJ2-3; D uncertain. The CDR3 sequence is 14 residues long. V was shortened by 2 bases and J by 1 base, with 7 bases between the two germline ends. From germline, CDR1 is MNHNY and CDR2 SVGAGI (reference sequence).

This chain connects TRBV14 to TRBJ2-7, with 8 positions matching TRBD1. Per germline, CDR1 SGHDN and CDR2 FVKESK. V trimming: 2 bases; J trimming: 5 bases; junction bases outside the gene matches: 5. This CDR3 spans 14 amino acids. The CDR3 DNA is TGTGCCAGCAGCCAATTTCAGGGGGCGGACGAGCAGTACTTC. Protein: CASSQFQGADEQYF.

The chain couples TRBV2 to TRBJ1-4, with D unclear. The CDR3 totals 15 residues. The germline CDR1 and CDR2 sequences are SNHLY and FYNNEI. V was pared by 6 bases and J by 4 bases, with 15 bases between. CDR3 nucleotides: TGTGCCAGCAGGGGCAAGGCAGCCGTTAATGAAAAACTGTTTTTT. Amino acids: CASRGKAAVNEKLFF.

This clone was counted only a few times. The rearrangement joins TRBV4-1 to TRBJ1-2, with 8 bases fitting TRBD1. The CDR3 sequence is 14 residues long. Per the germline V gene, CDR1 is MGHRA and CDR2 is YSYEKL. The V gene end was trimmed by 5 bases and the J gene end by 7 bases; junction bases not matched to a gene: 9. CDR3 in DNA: TGCGCCAGCAGCATTGGACAGGGACCCCTTGGCTACACCTTC. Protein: CASSIGQGPLGYTF.

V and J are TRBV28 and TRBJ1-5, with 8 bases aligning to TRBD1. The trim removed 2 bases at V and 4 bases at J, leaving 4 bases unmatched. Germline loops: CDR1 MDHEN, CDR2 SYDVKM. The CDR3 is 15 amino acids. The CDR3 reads CASSLGQGANQPQHF. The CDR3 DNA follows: TGTGCCAGCAGTTTAGGGCAGGGGGCGAATCAGCCCCAGCATTTT.

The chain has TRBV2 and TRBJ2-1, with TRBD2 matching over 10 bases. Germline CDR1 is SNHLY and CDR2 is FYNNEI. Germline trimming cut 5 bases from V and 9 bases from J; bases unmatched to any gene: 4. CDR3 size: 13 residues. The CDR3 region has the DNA TGTGCCAGCAGTAGGGAGCGGGAGGGTGAGCAGTTCTTC. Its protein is CASSREREGEQFF.

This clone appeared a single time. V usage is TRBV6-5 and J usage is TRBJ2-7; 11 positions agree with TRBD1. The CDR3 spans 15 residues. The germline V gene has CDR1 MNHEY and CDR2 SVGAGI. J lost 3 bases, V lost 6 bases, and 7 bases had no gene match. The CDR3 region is CASRATGTGGYEQYF. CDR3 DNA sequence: TGTGCCAGCAGGGCCACCGGGACAGGGGGCTACGAGCAGTACTTC.

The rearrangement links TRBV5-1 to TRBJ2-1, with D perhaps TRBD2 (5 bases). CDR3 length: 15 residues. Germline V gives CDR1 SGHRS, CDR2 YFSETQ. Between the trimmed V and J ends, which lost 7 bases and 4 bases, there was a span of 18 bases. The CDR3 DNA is TGCGCCAGCCGCAATGGTTCGGGGTCGTACAATGAGCAGTTCTTC. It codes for CASRNGSGSYNEQFF.

The CDR3: CASSSTSGEGYNEQFF. The CDR3 DNA follows: TGTGCCAGCAGCTCCACTAGCGGGGAGGGGTACAATGAGCAGTTCTTC. J is TRBJ2-1 and V is TRBV7-9; TRBD2 agrees at 10 bases. Germline CDR1 reads SEHNR; CDR2 reads FQNEAQ (reference sequence). The CDR3 runs to 16 residues. The J segment lost 4 bases and the V segment lost 4 bases, leaving 7 bases of the junction unmatched.

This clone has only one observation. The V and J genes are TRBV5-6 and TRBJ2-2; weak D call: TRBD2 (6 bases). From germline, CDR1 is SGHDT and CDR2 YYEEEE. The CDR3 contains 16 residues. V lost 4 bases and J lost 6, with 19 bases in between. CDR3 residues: CASSPRPGRNAGELFF. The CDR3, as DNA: TGTGCCAGCAGCCCTCGACCGGGGAGGAATGCCGGGGAGCTGTTTTTT. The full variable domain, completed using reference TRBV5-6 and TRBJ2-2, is DAGVTQSPTHLIKTRGQQVTLRCSPKSGHDTVSWYQQALGQGPQFIFQYYEEEERQRGNFPDRFSGHQFPNYSSELNVNALLLGDSALYLCASSPRPGRNAGELFFGEGSRLTVL.

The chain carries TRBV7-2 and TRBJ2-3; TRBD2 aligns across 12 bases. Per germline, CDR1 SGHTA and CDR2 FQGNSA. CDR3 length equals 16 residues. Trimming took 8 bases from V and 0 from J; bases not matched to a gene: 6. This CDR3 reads CASLLAGGYSTDTQYF. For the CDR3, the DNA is TGTGCCAGCCTGCTAGCGGGAGGGTATAGCACAGATACGCAGTATTTT.

The CDR3 reads CASNRGLGYGYTF. The CDR3 bases are TGTGCCAGCAACAGGGGGCTCGGCTATGGCTACACCTTC. This rearrangement joins TRBV7-9 to TRBJ1-2; 9 positions match TRBD1. Losses at the gene ends were 7 bases for V and 4 bases for J; bases not matched to a gene: 4. The CDR3 is 13 amino acids. CDR1 and CDR2 (germline): SEHNR, FQNEAQ (reference sequence).

CDR3 sequence (DNA): TGTGCCAGCAGTCACCGGGACAGGGTAAACGAGCAGTACTTC. Its protein product is CASSHRDRVNEQYF. The chain recombines TRBV6-5 with TRBJ2-7; 9 bases match TRBD1. With 5 bases clipped from V and 5 bases from J, the junction kept 7 bases outside the gene matches. This CDR3 is built from 14 residues. Looked up from germline, CDR1 is MNHEY and CDR2 is SVGAGI.

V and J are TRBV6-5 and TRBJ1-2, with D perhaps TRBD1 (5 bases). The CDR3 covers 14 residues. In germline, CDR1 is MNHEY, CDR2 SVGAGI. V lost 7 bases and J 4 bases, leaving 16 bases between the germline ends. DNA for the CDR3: TGTGCCAGCACAGGGATCATTTTAGGCTATGGCTACACCTTC. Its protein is CASTGIILGYGYTF.

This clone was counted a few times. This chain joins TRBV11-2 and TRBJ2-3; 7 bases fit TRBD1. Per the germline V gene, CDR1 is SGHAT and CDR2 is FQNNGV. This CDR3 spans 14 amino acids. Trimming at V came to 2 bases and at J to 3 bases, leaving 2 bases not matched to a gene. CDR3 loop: CASSLTGVTDTQYF. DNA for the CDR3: TGTGCCAGCAGCTTAACAGGGGTAACAGATACGCAGTATTTT.

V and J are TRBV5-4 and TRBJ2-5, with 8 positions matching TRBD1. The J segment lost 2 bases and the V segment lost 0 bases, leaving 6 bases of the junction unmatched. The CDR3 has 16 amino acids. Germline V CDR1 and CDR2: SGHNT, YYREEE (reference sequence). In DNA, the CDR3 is TGTGCCAGCAGCTTGGCCGCAGGACAGGGTCAAGAGACCCAGTACTTC. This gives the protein CASSLAAGQGQETQYF.

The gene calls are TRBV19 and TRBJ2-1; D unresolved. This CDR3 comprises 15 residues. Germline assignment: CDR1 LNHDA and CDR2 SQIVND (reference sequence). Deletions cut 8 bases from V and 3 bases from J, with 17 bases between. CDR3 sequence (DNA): TGTGCCAGTGCCTTTGGCGGAGATTTCTACAATGAGCAGTTCTTC. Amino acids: CASAFGGDFYNEQFF. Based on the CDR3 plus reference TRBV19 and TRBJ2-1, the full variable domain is DGGITQSPKYLFRKEGQNVTLSCEQNLNHDAMYWYRQDPGQGLRLIYYSQIVNDFQKGDIAEGYSVSREKKESFPLTVTSAQKNPTAFYLCASAFGGDFYNEQFFGPGTRLTVL.

In nucleotides, the CDR3 is TGTGCCAGCCAACCACAGGGGGCGGTCTATGGCTACACCTTC. It translates to CASQPQGAVYGYTF. The chain uses TRBV10-3 and TRBJ1-2; 9 bases line up with TRBD1. V trimming: 10 bases; J trimming: 4 bases; junction bases outside the gene matches: 10. Germline loops: CDR1 ENHRY, CDR2 SYGVKD. The CDR3 loop spans 14 amino acids.